This T cell receptor (beta chain) was observed in a study of T-cell reconstitution after alpha-beta-depleted transplantation in children. There are 16 residues in the CDR3. Trimming shortened V by 3 bases and J by 7 bases, and 20 bases separated the two germline ends. Germline assignment: CDR1 SGHRS and CDR2 YFSETQ. Using unique molecular identifiers, the investigators prepared the TCRbeta library. MiXCR, run by TCRdb on the PCR reads, gives a single entry per CDR3 protein. The profile shows about 400,000 distinct CDR3 sequences, approximately 20% of them singletons. The source of this sequence is a human donor who donated a stem cell graft to a child with acute myeloid leukemia. This chain uses TRBV5-1 with TRBJ2-1; perhaps TRBD1 as D (5 bases). Here the sequenced sample was PBMCs from the stem cell graft donor, taken from the stem cell graft. CDR3 coding DNA: TGCGCCAGCAGCTCCTTAGCCTCTACCAAGGGGAATGAGCAGTTCTTC. Its translation: CASSSLASTKGNEQFF.